This TCR beta chain was observed in a study of blood T cell repertoires in COVID-19. Across the whole study: PBMCs, B-cell-depleted T cells, or T cells provided the cDNA or gDNA that made up the material.

The CDR3 covers 15 residues. Germline CDR1 reads LNHDA; CDR2 reads SQIVND (reference sequence). The V segment lost 4 bases and the J segment 3 bases; nucleotides outside the gene matches: 7. Data came from immunoSEQ multiplex PCR; TCRdb stores just in-frame clones and leaves some out. The data show approximately 74,000 clones, around 90% seen once. What was sequenced was peripheral blood. The TCR comes from a woman between 55 and 75 years old with active COVID-19. This chain joins TRBV19 and TRBJ1-1, with 8 bases that match TRBD1. CDR3 amino acids: CASSKDRGKDTEAFF. The CDR3 nucleotides read TGTGCCAGTAGTAAAGACAGGGGTAAGGACACTGAAGCTTTCTTT.